These 30 T cell receptor beta chains share one sample of origin, sequenced in a study of T-cell memory formation after mild COVID-19. TCRdb itself ran the 5' RACE reads through MiXCR, one entry per CDR3 protein. The sample lists about half a million distinct CDR3 sequences; 18% were seen once. Sequencing was carried out using PBMCs or a T cell subset sorted from them (not recorded which). These receptors came from an adult woman who had mild COVID-19 (a few samples of this study predate the infection). Cell type and time point are not known.

This clonotype was seen more than once but under ten times. This sequence joins TRBV24-1 and TRBJ2-3; 16 bases fit TRBD2. The CDR3 spans 18 residues. Trimming cost V 3 bases and J 4 bases; bases outside gene matches: 6. Germline V lookup: CDR1 KGHDR, CDR2 SFDVKD. In DNA form, the CDR3 reads TGTGCCACCAGTGATAGGGGACTAGCGGGGGGGGCACCAGATACGCAGTATTTT. Amino acid sequence: CATSDRGLAGGAPDTQYF.

The chain uses TRBV5-1 and TRBJ2-1; no definite D call. The CDR3 runs to 15 residues. CDR1 is SGHRS and CDR2 is YFSETQ in the germline V gene. The V end lost 4 bases, the J end lost 8 bases, and 19 bases lay between the germline ends. The CDR3 sequence: CASSAGRWGYDEQFF. The CDR3, as DNA: TGCGCCAGCAGCGCTGGCCGGTGGGGTTACGATGAGCAGTTCTTC.

This clonotype was picked up a small number of times. The V call is TRBV4-2, the J call TRBJ1-5; D unclear. Per the germline V gene, CDR1 is LGHNA and CDR2 is YNFKEQ. V lost 0 bases and J 0 bases, leaving 9 bases between the germline ends. The CDR3 length is 16 residues. CDR3 DNA sequence: TGTGCCAGCAGCCAAGATGAACGCTATAGCAATCAGCCCCAGCATTTT. Amino acids: CASSQDERYSNQPQHF.

On this clonotype itself: The germline gene is not matched at one end of the junction; a read error may be the cause. The chain joins TRBV29-1 to TRBJ1-2, with D possibly matching TRBD1 (5 bases). CDR1 is SQVTM and CDR2 is ANQGSEA in the germline V gene. The CDR3 spans 13 residues. CDR3 nucleotides: TGCAGCGTGGAAGACAGTTACAACTATGGCTACACCTTC. It translates to CSVEDSYNYGYTF.

In this sample, this clonotype turned up a few times. V is TRBV12-3 or TRBV12-4 and J is TRBJ1-2; no reliable D call. The CDR3 is 15 amino acids. Between the trimmed V and J ends, which lost 6 bases and 8 bases, there was a span of 22 bases. The CDR3 DNA reads as TGTGCCAGCAGCGGCGATATTGTGGGGATTGGAGGCTACACCTTC. Its translation is CASSGDIVGIGGYTF.

This clonotype was seen more than once but under ten times. V gene TRBV9 combines with J gene TRBJ2-3; D possibly corresponds to TRBD2 (5 bases). The CDR3 loop spans 14 amino acids. V was pared by 1 base and J by 4 bases, with 10 bases between. Germline lookup yields CDR1 SGDLS and CDR2 YYNGEE. The DNA of the CDR3 is TGTGCCAGCAGCGTATCGGGGTCCCCAGATACGCAGTATTTT. Translating gives CASSVSGSPDTQYF.

Ten or more counts support this clonotype. The V gene is TRBV6-6, the J gene TRBJ1-2; maybe TRBD1 (6 bases). This CDR3 contains 14 residues. V shed 5 bases and J shed 8 bases, with 18 bases lying between them. Per germline, CDR1 MNHNY and CDR2 SVGAGI (reference sequence). CDR3 sequence: CASSTTDSWGGYTF. CDR3 nucleotides: TGTGCCAGCAGTACCACGGACAGTTGGGGCGGCTACACCTTC.

The gene calls are TRBV6-5 and TRBJ2-5; 7 nucleotides align to TRBD1. CDR1 is MNHEY, CDR2 SVGAGI, per germline. The V segment lost 4 bases and the J segment 5 bases; nucleotides outside the gene matches: 10. This CDR3 is 15 amino acids long. DNA of the CDR3: TGTGCCAGCAGTTCCGGACAGGCGACCCTTGAGACCCAGTACTTC. It is translated as CASSSGQATLETQYF.

V gene TRBV24-1 combines with J gene TRBJ2-3, with D possibly being TRBD2 (6 bases). Germline V gene sequence: CDR1 KGHDR, CDR2 SFDVKD. The CDR3 has 16 residues. Trimming stripped 4 bases from V and 1 base from J, with 14 bases between. CDR3 residues: CATSDRLGSGTDTQYF. The CDR3 DNA follows: TGTGCCACCAGTGACCGACTAGGAAGTGGCACAGATACGCAGTATTTT.

The chain has TRBV2 and TRBJ2-1; TRBD2 agrees at 7 bases. Germline values: CDR1 SNHLY, CDR2 FYNNEI. V shed 3 bases and J 3 bases; nucleotides not matched to a gene: 8. The CDR3 covers 16 residues. CDR3 sequence reads: CASSDWSGVIYNEQFF. The CDR3 coding sequence is TGTGCCAGCAGTGACTGGAGCGGGGTGATCTACAATGAGCAGTTCTTC. Filled out from reference TRBV2 and TRBJ2-1, the complete variable domain reads EPEVTQTPSHQVTQMGQEVILRCVPISNHLYFYWYRQILGQKVEFLVSFYNNEISEKSEIFDDQFSVERPDGSNFTLKIRSTKLEDSAMYFCASSDWSGVIYNEQFFGPGTRLTVL.

The CDR3 here is CATSARGTLRETQYF. DNA of the CDR3: TGTGCCACCAGTGCTCGGGGGACCCTCCGTGAGACCCAGTACTTC. The chain joins TRBV24-1 to TRBJ2-5, with D tentatively TRBD2 (6 bases). The germline V gene has CDR1 KGHDR and CDR2 SFDVKD. V gave up 5 bases and J gave up 5 bases, with 17 bases separating them. This CDR3 comprises 15 residues.

This clonotype was detected a few times. The chain joins TRBV24-1 to TRBJ1-2; D call uncertain. The CDR3 spans 12 residues. The ends were cut back, 11 bases at V and 6 bases at J, with 15 bases in the middle. Germline V gene data show CDR1 as KGHDR and CDR2 as SFDVKD. The CDR3: CAISTLAHGYTF. CDR3 in DNA: TGTGCCATCTCGACGCTAGCCCATGGCTACACCTTC.

This clonotype showed up just a few times. V is TRBV6-5 and J is TRBJ2-1; D call uncertain. The CDR3 runs to 11 residues. The V end was cut by 2 bases, the J end by 8 bases, with 4 bases between. Germline V lookup: CDR1 MNHEY, CDR2 SVGAGI. The CDR3 protein is CASSYGYEQFF. As DNA, the CDR3 is TGTGCCAGCAGTTACGGTTATGAGCAGTTCTTC.

This clonotype was recorded a few times. The chain employs TRBV29-1 and TRBJ2-3; D unclear. V lost 7 bases, J lost 4 bases, and 9 bases lay in between. The CDR3 loop spans 11 amino acids. Per germline, CDR1 SQVTM and CDR2 ANQGSEA. In nucleotides, the CDR3 is TGCAGCGGGAGAGCCGCAGATACGCAGTATTTT. Its protein is CSGRAADTQYF.

The V and J genes are TRBV27 and TRBJ2-7; perhaps TRBD1 as D (5 bases). Trimming took off 2 bases at V and 5 bases at J, with 10 bases between the two ends. The CDR3 runs to 13 residues. From germline, CDR1 is MNHEY and CDR2 SMNVEV (reference sequence). The CDR3 DNA is TGTGCCAGCAGTTTAAGGGGCAAGGACGAGCAGTACTTC. Amino acid sequence: CASSLRGKDEQYF.

This clonotype was counted ten times or more. The rearrangement links TRBV9 to TRBJ2-3; D remains unclear. Per the germline V gene, CDR1 is SGDLS and CDR2 is YYNGEE. This CDR3 is built from 13 residues. V was cut by 4 bases and J by 1 base, with 7 bases left in between. The CDR3 here is CASSPGRTDTQYF. CDR3 in DNA: TGTGCCAGCAGCCCCGGCCGCACAGATACGCAGTATTTT.

The chain recombines TRBV28 with TRBJ1-1; D possibly corresponds to TRBD1 (6 bases). The CDR3 contains 15 residues. From germline, CDR1 is MDHEN and CDR2 SYDVKM. Between the trimmed V and J ends, which lost 6 bases and 3 bases, there was a span of 17 bases. The CDR3 spells CASRPPPGGHTEAFF. The DNA of the CDR3 is TGTGCCAGCAGACCTCCGCCCGGGGGCCACACTGAAGCTTTCTTT.

This clonotype was picked up a small number of times. The chain is built from TRBV7-2 and TRBJ2-7; weak D call: TRBD1 (6 bases). The germline V and J ends were trimmed by 4 bases and 2 bases, with 15 bases remaining between them. The CDR3 runs 15 residues. The germline CDR1 and CDR2 sequences are SGHTA and FQGNSA. The CDR3 sequence is CASSSSRTETYEQYF. The CDR3 DNA reads as TGTGCCAGCAGCTCATCCCGGACAGAGACCTACGAGCAGTACTTC.

This rearrangement joins TRBV29-1 to TRBJ2-1; possible D gene TRBD1, 6 bases. The CDR3 sequence is 14 residues long. The V gene's germline CDR1 is SQVTM and CDR2 ANQGSEA. The V gene lost 6 bases and the J gene lost 5 bases, with 17 bases spanning the gap. As DNA, the CDR3 is TGCAGCGTGAAGGACAGCCCATGGGACAATGAGCAGTTCTTC. Amino acids: CSVKDSPWDNEQFF.

The chain has TRBV20-1 and TRBJ2-3; 7 positions agree with TRBD1. Germline values: CDR1 DFQATT, CDR2 SNEGSKA (reference sequence). After removal of 0 bases from V and 2 bases from J, the junction contained 5 bases not matched to a gene. The CDR3 is made up of 15 amino acids. The CDR3 DNA reads TGCAGTGCTAGAGATTCAGGGGGTAACACAGATACGCAGTATTTT. It codes for CSARDSGGNTDTQYF.

The chain uses TRBV3-1 and TRBJ2-7; TRBD1 is a possible D gene (5 bases). The V end lost 1 base, the J end lost 3 bases, and 10 bases lay between the germline ends. The CDR3 is made up of 14 amino acids. Germline V lookup: CDR1 LGHDT, CDR2 YNNKEL (reference sequence). The chain's CDR3 is CASSQVMDNYEQYF. CDR3 coding DNA: TGTGCCAGCAGCCAAGTTATGGACAACTACGAGCAGTACTTC.

The chain carries TRBV6-1 and TRBJ2-7; 9 bases match TRBD1. Unmatched junction bases numbered 9, after V lost 6 bases and J lost 3 bases. The CDR3 is 15 amino acids. Germline V gene sequence: CDR1 MNHNS, CDR2 SASEGT. CDR3 in DNA: TGTGCCAGCAGGCCCGGGACAGGGAGTTACTACGAGCAGTACTTC. Encoded protein: CASRPGTGSYYEQYF.

This clonotype occurred a few times. J is TRBJ2-3 and V is TRBV28; 7 bases agree with TRBD2. J lost 7 bases, V lost 5 bases, and 15 bases had no gene match. CDR3 length: 16 residues. Germline lookup yields CDR1 MDHEN and CDR2 SYDVKM. The CDR3 is CASSPGGGRKLYTQYF. CDR3 nucleotide sequence: TGTGCCAGCAGTCCTGGGGGAGGGAGGAAGTTATATACGCAGTATTTT.

This clonotype was seen only a few times. The chain links TRBV3-1 to TRBJ1-2, with D possibly matching TRBD1 (5 bases). Germline loops: CDR1 LGHDT, CDR2 YNNKEL (reference sequence). The CDR3 length is 14 residues. Trimming cost V 0 bases and J 3 bases, with 8 bases left between them. The CDR3 loop is CASSQDEGYYGYTF. The CDR3 nucleotides read TGTGCCAGCAGCCAAGACGAGGGGTACTATGGCTACACCTTC.

This clonotype was seen only a few times. The chain employs TRBV29-1 and TRBJ2-1; TRBD2 might be the D (6 bases). Germline CDR1 SQVTM, CDR2 ANQGSEA. This CDR3 is built from 14 residues. V lost 7 bases and J 0 bases, leaving 13 bases between the germline ends. The DNA for the CDR3 is TGCAGCGCTCGGGAGTTCGGCTCCTACAATGAGCAGTTCTTC. Translating it yields CSAREFGSYNEQFF.

This clonotype was counted between two and nine times. The chain recombines TRBV4-2 with TRBJ1-5; 7 bases agree with TRBD1. V dropped 3 bases and J dropped 6; count of bases not matched to a gene: 20. The germline CDR1 and CDR2 sequences are LGHNA and YNFKEQ. The CDR3 length is 19 residues. The CDR3 region has the DNA TGTGCCAGCAGCCATCTTATCTTCCAGGGCAGGGGGGTTGCTCAGCCCCAGCATTTT. Its translation is CASSHLIFQGRGVAQPQHF.

This clonotype was counted many times. V is TRBV11-1 and J is TRBJ1-1; D unresolved. Looked up from germline, CDR1 is SGHAT and CDR2 is FQDESV (reference sequence). V lost 2 bases and J 5 bases, leaving 3 bases between the germline ends. CDR3 size: 11 residues. CDR3 DNA sequence: TGTGCCAGCAGCTTACAGACTGAAGCTTTCTTT. It yields the protein CASSLQTEAFF.

The table lists this clonotype with a few counts. This CDR3 reads CASSQDRAGIEGYTF. In DNA, the CDR3 is TGCGCCAGCAGCCAAGATCGGGCAGGGATTGAAGGCTACACCTTC. The rearrangement uses TRBV4-1 and TRBJ1-2, with a weak D call TRBD1 (5 bases). The ends were cut back, 0 bases at V and 8 bases at J, with 16 bases in the middle. The CDR3 totals 15 residues. CDR1 and CDR2 (germline): MGHRA, YSYEKL.

This clonotype was found a few times. The chain carries TRBV4-2 and TRBJ2-1; D unclear. Germline V gives CDR1 LGHNA, CDR2 YNFKEQ. V was pared by 1 base and J by 8 bases, with 9 bases between. The CDR3 runs 13 residues. CDR3 sequence (DNA): TGTGCCAGCAGCCAAGTAATTCGGGATGAGCAGTTCTTC. Its translation: CASSQVIRDEQFF.

This chain joins TRBV7-2 and TRBJ2-7; TRBD1 matches at 7 bases. Unmatched junction bases numbered 6, after V lost 5 bases and J lost 2 bases. This CDR3 region has 14 residues. Per the germline V gene, CDR1 is SGHTA and CDR2 is FQGNSA. CDR3 loop: CASSRSGTAYEQYF. CDR3 sequence (DNA): TGTGCCAGCAGCCGATCCGGGACAGCCTACGAGCAGTACTTC. Full variable domain (rest looked up from reference TRBV7-2 and TRBJ2-7): GAGVSQSPSNKVTEKGKDVELRCDPISGHTALYWYRQSLGQGLEFLIYFQGNSAPDKSGLPSDRFSAERTGGSVSTLTIQRTQQEDSAVYLCASSRSGTAYEQYFGPGTRLTVT.